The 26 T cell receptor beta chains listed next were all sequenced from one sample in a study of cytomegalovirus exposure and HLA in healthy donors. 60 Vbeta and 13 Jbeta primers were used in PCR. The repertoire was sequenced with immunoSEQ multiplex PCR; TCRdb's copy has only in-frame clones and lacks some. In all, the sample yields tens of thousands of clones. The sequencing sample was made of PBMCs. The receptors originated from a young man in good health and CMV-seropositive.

The CDR3 loop reads CASSVGTGAEAFF. The CDR3 bases are TGTGCCAGCAGCGTTGGGACAGGGGCTGAAGCTTTCTTT. The genes are TRBV7-9 and TRBJ1-1; 10 bases align to TRBD1. J gave up 6 bases and V 5 bases, and 3 bases lay outside the gene matches. The CDR3 totals 13 residues. Germline V gene lookup returns CDR1 SEHNR and CDR2 FQNEAQ (reference sequence).

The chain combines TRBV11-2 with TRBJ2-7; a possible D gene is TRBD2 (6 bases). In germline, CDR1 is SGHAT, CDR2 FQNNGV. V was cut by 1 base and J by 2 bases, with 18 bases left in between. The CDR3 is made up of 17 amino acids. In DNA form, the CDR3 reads TGTGCCAGCAGCTTAGTCGGTTGGGGGGTATCAACCTACGAGCAGTACTTC. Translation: CASSLVGWGVSTYEQYF.

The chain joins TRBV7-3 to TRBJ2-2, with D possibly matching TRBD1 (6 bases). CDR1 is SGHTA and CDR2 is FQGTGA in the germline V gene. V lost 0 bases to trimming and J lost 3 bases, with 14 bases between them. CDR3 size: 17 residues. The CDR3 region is CASSLTTPGQYTGELFF. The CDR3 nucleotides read TGTGCCAGCAGCTTAACGACTCCGGGACAATACACCGGGGAGCTGTTTTTT. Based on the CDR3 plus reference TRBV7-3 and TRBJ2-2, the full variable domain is GAGVSQTPSNKVTEKGKYVELRCDPISGHTALYWYRQSLGQGPEFLIYFQGTGAADDSGLPNDRFFAVRPEGSVSTLKIQRTERGDSAVYLCASSLTTPGQYTGELFFGEGSRLTVL.

CDR3 sequence (DNA): TGTGCCAGCAGCGTAGGGGCGGCGGGAGGGGGAGAGACCCAGTACTTC. It encodes CASSVGAAGGGETQYF. The V gene is TRBV9, the J gene TRBJ2-5; TRBD2 agrees at 9 bases. CDR1 is SGDLS, CDR2 YYNGEE, per germline. Trimming cost V 0 bases and J 4 bases; bases outside gene matches: 7. This CDR3 spans 16 amino acids. Full variable domain (rest looked up from reference TRBV9 and TRBJ2-5): DSGVTQTPKHLITATGQRVTLRCSPRSGDLSVYWYQQSLDQGLQFLIQYYNGEERAKGNILERFSAQQFPDLHSELNLSSLELGDSALYFCASSVGAAGGGETQYFGPGTRLLVL.

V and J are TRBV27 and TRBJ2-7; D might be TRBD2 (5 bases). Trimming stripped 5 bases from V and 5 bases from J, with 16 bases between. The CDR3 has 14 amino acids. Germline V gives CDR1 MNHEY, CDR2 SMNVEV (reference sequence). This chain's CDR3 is CASSPLRRQDEQYF. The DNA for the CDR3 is TGTGCCAGCAGTCCTCTTAGGAGGCAGGACGAGCAGTACTTC.

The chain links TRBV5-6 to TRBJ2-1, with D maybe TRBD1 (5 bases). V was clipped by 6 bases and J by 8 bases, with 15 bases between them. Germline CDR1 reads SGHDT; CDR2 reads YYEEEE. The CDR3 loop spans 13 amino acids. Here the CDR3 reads CASTSNIGDEQFF. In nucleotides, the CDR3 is TGTGCCAGCACCTCGAATATAGGGGATGAGCAGTTCTTC.

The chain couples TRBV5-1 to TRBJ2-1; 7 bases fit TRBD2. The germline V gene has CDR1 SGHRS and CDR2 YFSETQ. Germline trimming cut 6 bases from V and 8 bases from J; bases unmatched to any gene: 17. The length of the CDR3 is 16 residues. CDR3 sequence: CASTYEGAGAVYEQFF. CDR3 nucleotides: TGCGCCAGCACCTATGAGGGTGCGGGAGCGGTATATGAGCAGTTCTTC.

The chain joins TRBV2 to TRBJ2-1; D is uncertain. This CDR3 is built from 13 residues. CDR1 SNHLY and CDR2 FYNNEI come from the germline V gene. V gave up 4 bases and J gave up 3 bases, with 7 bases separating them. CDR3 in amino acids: CASSGQVYNEQFF. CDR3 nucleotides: TGTGCCAGCAGTGGACAAGTCTACAATGAGCAGTTCTTC.

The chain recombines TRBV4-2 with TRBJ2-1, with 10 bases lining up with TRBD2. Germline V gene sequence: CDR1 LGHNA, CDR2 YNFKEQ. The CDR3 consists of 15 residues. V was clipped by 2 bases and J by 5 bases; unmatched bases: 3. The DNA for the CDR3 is TGTGCCAGCAGCCAACGCAGCGGGAGGGACAATGAGCAGTTCTTC. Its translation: CASSQRSGRDNEQFF.

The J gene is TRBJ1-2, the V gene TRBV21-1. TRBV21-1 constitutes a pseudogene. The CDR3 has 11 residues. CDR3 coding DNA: TGTGCCAGCGAACCTAAAAATGGCTACACCTTC. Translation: CASEPKNGYTF.

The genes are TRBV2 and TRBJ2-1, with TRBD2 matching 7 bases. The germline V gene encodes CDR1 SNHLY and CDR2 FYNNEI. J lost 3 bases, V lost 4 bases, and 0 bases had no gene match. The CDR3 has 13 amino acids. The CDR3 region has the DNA TGTGCCAGCAGTGCGGGGGGCTACAATGAGCAGTTCTTC. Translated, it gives CASSAGGYNEQFF.

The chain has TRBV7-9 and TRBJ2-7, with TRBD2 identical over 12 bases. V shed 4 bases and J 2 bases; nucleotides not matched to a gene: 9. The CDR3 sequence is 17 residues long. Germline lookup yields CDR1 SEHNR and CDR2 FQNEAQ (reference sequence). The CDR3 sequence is CASSSRGLAGRAYEQYF. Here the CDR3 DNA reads TGTGCCAGCAGCTCCCGCGGACTAGCGGGACGCGCCTACGAGCAGTACTTC.

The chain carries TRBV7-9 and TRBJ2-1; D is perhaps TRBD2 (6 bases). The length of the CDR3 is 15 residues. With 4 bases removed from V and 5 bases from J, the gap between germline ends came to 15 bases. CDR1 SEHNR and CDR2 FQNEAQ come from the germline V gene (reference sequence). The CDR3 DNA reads TGTGCCAGCAGCTCCCCCGGGACTGGACACAATGAGCAGTTCTTC. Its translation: CASSSPGTGHNEQFF.

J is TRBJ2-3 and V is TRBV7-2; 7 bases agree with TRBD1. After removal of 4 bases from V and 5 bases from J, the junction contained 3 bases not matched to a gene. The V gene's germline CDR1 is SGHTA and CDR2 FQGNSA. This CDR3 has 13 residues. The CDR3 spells CASSWTGGDTQYF. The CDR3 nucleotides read TGTGCCAGCAGCTGGACAGGCGGAGATACGCAGTATTTT.

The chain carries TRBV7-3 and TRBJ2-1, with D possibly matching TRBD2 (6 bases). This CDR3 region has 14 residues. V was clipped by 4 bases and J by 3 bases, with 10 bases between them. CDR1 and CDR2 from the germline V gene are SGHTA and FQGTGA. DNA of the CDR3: TGTGCCAGCAGCTCTCAGGGAGGCTACAATGAGCAGTTCTTC. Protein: CASSSQGGYNEQFF. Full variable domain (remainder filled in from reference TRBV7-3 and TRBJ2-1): GAGVSQTPSNKVTEKGKYVELRCDPISGHTALYWYRQSLGQGPEFLIYFQGTGAADDSGLPNDRFFAVRPEGSVSTLKIQRTERGDSAVYLCASSSQGGYNEQFFGPGTRLTVL.

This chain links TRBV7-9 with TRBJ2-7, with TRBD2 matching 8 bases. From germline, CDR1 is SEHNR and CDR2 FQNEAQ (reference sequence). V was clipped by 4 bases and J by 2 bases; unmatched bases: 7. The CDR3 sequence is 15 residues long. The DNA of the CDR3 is TGTGCCAGCAGCTCCCGAGCGGGAGCCACCTACGAGCAGTACTTC. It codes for CASSSRAGATYEQYF.

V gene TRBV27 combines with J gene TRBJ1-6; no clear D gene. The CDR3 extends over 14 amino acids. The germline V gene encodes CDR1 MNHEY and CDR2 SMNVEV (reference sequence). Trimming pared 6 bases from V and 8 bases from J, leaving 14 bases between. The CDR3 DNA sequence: TGTGCCAGCAGCACATTTTCCGGGGATTCACCCCTCCACTTT. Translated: CASSTFSGDSPLHF.

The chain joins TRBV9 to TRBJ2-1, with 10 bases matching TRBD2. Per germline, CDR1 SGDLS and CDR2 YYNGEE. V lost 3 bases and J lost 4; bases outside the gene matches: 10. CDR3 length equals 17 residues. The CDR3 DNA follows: TGTGCCAGCAGCGAGGGCTCCGGGACTAGCGTTTACAATGAGCAGTTCTTC. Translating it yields CASSEGSGTSVYNEQFF.

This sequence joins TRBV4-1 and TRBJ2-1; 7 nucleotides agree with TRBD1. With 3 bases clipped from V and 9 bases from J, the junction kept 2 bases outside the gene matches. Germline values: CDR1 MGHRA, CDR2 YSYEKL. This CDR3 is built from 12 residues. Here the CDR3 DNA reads TGCGCCAGCAGCCAGACAGGGTTTGAGCAGTTCTTC. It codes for CASSQTGFEQFF.

In nucleotides, the CDR3 is TGCAGCTCGGCGGGGGACCGATCGTACCAAGAGACCCAGTACTTC. This encodes CSSAGDRSYQETQYF. V and J are TRBV29-1 and TRBJ2-5, with TRBD2 identical over 7 bases. The CDR3 contains 15 residues. CDR1 is SQVTM and CDR2 is ANQGSEA in the germline V gene. V dropped 8 bases and J dropped 0; count of bases not matched to a gene: 12.

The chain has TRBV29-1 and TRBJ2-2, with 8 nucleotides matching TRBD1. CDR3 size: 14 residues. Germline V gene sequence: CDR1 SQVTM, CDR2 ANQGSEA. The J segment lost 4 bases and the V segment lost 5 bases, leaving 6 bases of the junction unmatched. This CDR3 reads CSVFSTGATGELFF. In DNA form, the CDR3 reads TGCAGCGTTTTCTCGACAGGGGCCACCGGGGAGCTGTTTTTT.

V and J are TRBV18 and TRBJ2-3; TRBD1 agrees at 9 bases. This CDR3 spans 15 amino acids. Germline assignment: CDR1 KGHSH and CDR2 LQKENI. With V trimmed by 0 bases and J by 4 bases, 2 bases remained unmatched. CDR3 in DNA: TGTGCCAGCTCACCACCCACAGGGGGCGCAGATACGCAGTATTTT. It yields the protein CASSPPTGGADTQYF.

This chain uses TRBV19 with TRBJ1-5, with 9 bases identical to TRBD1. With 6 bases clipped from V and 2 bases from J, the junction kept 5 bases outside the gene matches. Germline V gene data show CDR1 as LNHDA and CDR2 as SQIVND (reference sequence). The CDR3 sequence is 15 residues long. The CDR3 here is CASRDRDRGNQPQHF. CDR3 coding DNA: TGTGCCAGTAGAGACCGGGACAGGGGCAATCAGCCCCAGCATTTT.

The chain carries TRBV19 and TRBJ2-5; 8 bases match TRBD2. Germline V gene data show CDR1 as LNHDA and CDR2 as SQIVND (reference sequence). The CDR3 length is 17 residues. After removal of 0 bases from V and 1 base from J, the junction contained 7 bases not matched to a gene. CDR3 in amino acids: CASSIDLTGGAQETQYF. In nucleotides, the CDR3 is TGTGCCAGTAGTATAGATCTGACGGGAGGGGCCCAAGAGACCCAGTACTTC.

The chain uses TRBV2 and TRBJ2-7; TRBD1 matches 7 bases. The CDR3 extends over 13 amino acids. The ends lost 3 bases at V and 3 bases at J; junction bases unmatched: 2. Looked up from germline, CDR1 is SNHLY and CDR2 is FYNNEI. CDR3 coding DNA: TGTGCCAGCAGTGAGGACAGGAACTACGAGCAGTACTTC. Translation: CASSEDRNYEQYF.

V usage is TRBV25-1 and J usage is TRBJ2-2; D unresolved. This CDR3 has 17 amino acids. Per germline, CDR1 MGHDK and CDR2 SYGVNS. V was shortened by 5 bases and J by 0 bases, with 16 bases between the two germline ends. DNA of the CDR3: TGTGCCAGCAGTTCCTCTCAGATACGATCGAACACCGGGGAGCTGTTTTTT. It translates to CASSSSQIRSNTGELFF.